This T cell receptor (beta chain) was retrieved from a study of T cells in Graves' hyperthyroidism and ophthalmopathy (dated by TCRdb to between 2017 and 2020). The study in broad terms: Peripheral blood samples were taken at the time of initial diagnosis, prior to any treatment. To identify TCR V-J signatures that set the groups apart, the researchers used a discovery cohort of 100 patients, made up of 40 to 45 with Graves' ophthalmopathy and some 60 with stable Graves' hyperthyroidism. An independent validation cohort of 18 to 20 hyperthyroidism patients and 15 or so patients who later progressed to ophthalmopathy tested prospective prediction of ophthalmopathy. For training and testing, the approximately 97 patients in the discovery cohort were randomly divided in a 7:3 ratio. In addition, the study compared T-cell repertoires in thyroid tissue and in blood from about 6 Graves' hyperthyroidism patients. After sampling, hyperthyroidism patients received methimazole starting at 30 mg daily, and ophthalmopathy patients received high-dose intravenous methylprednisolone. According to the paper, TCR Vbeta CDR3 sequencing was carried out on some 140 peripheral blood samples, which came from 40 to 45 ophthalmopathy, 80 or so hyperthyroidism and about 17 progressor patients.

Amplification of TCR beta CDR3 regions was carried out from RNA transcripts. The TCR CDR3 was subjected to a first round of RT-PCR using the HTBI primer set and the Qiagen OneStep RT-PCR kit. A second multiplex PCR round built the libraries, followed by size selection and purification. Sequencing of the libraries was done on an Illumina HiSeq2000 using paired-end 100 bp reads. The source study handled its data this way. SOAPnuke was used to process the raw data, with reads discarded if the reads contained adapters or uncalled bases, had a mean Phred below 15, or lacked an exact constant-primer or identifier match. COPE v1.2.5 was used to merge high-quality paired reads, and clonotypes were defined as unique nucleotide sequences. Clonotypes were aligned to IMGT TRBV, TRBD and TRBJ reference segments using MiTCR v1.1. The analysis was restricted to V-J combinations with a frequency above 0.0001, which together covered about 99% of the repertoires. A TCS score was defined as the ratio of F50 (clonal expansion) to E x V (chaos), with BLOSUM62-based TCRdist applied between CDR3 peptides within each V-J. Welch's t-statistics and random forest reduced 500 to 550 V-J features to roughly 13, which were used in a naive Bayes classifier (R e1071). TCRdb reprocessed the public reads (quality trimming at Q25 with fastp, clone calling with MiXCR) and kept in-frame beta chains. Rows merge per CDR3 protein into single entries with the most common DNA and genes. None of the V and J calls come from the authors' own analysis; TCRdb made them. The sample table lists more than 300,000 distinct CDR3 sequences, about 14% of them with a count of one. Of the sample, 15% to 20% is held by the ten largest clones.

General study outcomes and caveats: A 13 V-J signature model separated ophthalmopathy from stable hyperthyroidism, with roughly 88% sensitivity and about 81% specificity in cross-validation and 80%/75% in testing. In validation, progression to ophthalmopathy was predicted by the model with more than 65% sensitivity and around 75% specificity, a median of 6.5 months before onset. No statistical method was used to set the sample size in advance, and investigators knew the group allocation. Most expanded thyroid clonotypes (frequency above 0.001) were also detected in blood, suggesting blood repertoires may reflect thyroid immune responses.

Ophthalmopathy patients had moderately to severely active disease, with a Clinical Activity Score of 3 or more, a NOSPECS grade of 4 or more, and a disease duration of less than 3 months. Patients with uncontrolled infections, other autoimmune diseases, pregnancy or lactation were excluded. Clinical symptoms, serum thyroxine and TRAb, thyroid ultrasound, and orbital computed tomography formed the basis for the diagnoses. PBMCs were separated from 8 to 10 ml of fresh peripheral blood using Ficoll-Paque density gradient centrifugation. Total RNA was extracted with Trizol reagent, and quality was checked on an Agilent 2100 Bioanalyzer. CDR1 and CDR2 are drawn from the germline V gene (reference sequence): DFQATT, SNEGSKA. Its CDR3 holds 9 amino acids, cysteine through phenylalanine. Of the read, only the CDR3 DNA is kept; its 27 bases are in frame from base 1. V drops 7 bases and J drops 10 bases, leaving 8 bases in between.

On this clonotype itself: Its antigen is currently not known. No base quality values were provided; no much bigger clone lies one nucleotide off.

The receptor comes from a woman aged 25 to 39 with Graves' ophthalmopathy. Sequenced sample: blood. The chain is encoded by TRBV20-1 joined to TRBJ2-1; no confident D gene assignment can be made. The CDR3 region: CSGGFEQFF. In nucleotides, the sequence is TGCAGTGGAGGATTCGAGCAGTTCTTC.